These 18 T cell receptor beta chains share one sample of origin, sequenced in a study of blood T cell repertoires in COVID-19. Clones were sequenced by immunoSEQ multiplex PCR, and TCRdb holds only the in-frame ones, with some missing. The table records about 220,000 clones, over 70% of them present only once. Sequencing used peripheral blood. Receptors were obtained from a woman between 45 and 60 years old with acute or convalescent COVID-19.

The V and J genes are TRBV5-1 and TRBJ2-5, with TRBD2 matching 11 bases. Trimming at V came to 4 bases and at J to 3 bases, leaving 5 bases not matched to a gene. Per germline, CDR1 SGHRS and CDR2 YFSETQ. This CDR3 has 15 residues. CDR3 sequence reads: CASSLIAGGEETQYF. The CDR3 coding sequence is TGCGCCAGCAGCCTGATAGCGGGAGGGGAAGAGACCCAGTACTTC.

CDR3 sequence reads: CASSQGGAGDTQYF. CDR3 sequence (DNA): TGTGCCAGCAGCCAGGGGGGGGCGGGAGATACGCAGTATTTT. V and J are TRBV3-1 (or the pseudogene TRBV3-2) and TRBJ2-3; possible D gene TRBD2, 7 bases. Trimming removed 3 bases from V and 5 bases from J, with 12 bases in between. Germline loops: CDR1 LGHDT, CDR2 YNNKEL (reference sequence). The CDR3 totals 14 residues.

This chain connects TRBV2 to TRBJ1-5; 10 bases are a match to TRBD1. CDR1 and CDR2 from the germline V gene are SNHLY and FYNNEI. Germline trimming cut 4 bases from V and 4 bases from J; bases unmatched to any gene: 7. CDR3 length: 16 amino acids. For the CDR3, the DNA is TGTGCCAGCAGTGTGGGGGACAGGGGCCTGAATCAGCCCCAGCATTTT. This translates into CASSVGDRGLNQPQHF.

This clone was observed a few times. The J gene is TRBJ1-4, the V gene TRBV4-2, with 7 nucleotides matching TRBD1. After removal of 1 base from V and 5 bases from J, the junction contained 7 bases not matched to a gene. The CDR3 runs to 16 residues. Germline loops: CDR1 LGHNA, CDR2 YNFKEQ. CDR3 amino acids: CASSQGSGTENEKLFF. The CDR3, as DNA: TGTGCCAGCAGCCAAGGCTCCGGGACAGAGAATGAAAAACTGTTTTTT.

This clone was seen at least ten times. The chain has TRBV27 and TRBJ1-1; D is uncertain. CDR1 MNHEY and CDR2 SMNVEV come from the germline V gene (reference sequence). Trimming removed 2 bases at V and 8 bases at J, with 12 bases between. The CDR3 extends over 13 amino acids. This CDR3 reads CASSLLTGREAFF. The CDR3 DNA follows: TGTGCCAGCAGTTTACTTACCGGGAGAGAAGCTTTCTTT.

This clone was recorded a few times. In DNA form, the CDR3 reads TGCGCCAGCAGCCTCCCGGGGGAGACCCAGTACTTC. Protein: CASSLPGETQYF. The chain employs TRBV5-1 and TRBJ2-5; weak D call: TRBD2 (5 bases). Deletions cut 4 bases from V and 5 bases from J, with 9 bases between. This CDR3 comprises 12 residues. The germline V gene has CDR1 SGHRS and CDR2 YFSETQ. The complete variable domain, with remaining parts taken from reference TRBV5-1 and TRBJ2-5, reads KAGVTQTPRYLIKTRGQQVTLSCSPISGHRSVSWYQQTPGQGLQFLFEYFSETQRNKGNFPGRFSGRQFSNSRSEMNVSTLELGDSALYLCASSLPGETQYFGPGTRLLVL.

This clone was seen once. The rearrangement uses TRBV4-1 and TRBJ2-7; D may be TRBD1 (5 bases). Germline CDR1 and CDR2: MGHRA and YSYEKL. The CDR3 sequence is 15 residues long. V was clipped by 1 base and J by 2 bases, with 12 bases between them. Written as DNA, the CDR3 is TGCGCCAGCAGCCAAGGACGACAGAACACCTACGAGCAGTACTTC. Protein sequence: CASSQGRQNTYEQYF.

This clone was seen a single time. V usage is TRBV30 and J usage is TRBJ2-2, with TRBD2 identical over 13 bases. Trimming at V came to 0 bases and at J to 5 bases, leaving 6 bases not matched to a gene. CDR1 and CDR2 from the germline V gene are GTSNPN and SVGIG (reference sequence). The CDR3 consists of 17 residues. CDR3 loop: CAWSVQRTSGSTGELFF. For the CDR3, the DNA is TGTGCCTGGAGTGTACAAAGGACTAGCGGGAGTACCGGGGAGCTGTTTTTT.

CDR3 loop: CTSSPISRLAGGSSYEQYF. Written as DNA, the CDR3 is TGCACCAGCAGCCCTATTAGCCGACTAGCGGGAGGATCGAGCTACGAGCAGTACTTC. The chain uses TRBV1 and TRBJ2-7; the table's D gene call, TRBD2, was not cross checked with the DNA. TRBV1 is listed as a pseudogene. CDR3 length: 19 amino acids.

CDR3 sequence reads: CASSAGGAYEQYF. The CDR3 nucleotides are TGTGCCAGCAGCGCGGGAGGGGCCTACGAGCAGTACTTC. The V call is TRBV11-2, the J call TRBJ2-7, with 9 bases aligning to TRBD2. Trimming took 5 bases from V and 2 from J; bases not matched to a gene: 1. The CDR3 length is 13 residues. The germline V gene has CDR1 SGHAT and CDR2 FQNNGV.

The chain is built from TRBV5-5 and TRBJ1-1; unclear D gene. Per germline, CDR1 SGHKS and CDR2 YYEKEE (reference sequence). The V gene lost 6 bases and the J gene lost 0 bases, with 9 bases spanning the gap. The CDR3 extends over 13 amino acids. The CDR3 nucleotides are TGTGCCAGCAACAGAATATTGAACACTGAAGCTTTCTTT. Its protein product is CASNRILNTEAFF.

The rearrangement uses TRBV5-6 and TRBJ2-3; 9 bases align to TRBD2. This CDR3 has 16 residues. The trim removed 4 bases at V and 0 bases at J, leaving 6 bases unmatched. The V gene's germline CDR1 is SGHDT and CDR2 YYEEEE. CDR3 loop: CASSPLAGLSTDTQYF. CDR3 DNA sequence: TGTGCCAGCAGCCCGCTAGCGGGACTTAGCACAGATACGCAGTATTTT.

The chain carries TRBV5-6 and TRBJ2-3, with 7 bases aligning to TRBD1. There are 14 residues in the CDR3. CDR1 is SGHDT and CDR2 is YYEEEE in the germline V gene. The ends lost 4 bases at V and 2 bases at J; junction bases unmatched: 4. Written as DNA, the CDR3 is TGTGCCAGCAGCCACGACAGGGACACAGATACGCAGTATTTT. Amino acid sequence: CASSHDRDTDTQYF.

The J gene is TRBJ1-2, the V gene TRBV1; TRBD1 is taken as the D call from the table, unchecked against the DNA. TRBV1 is assigned pseudogene status. The CDR3 has 14 residues. The CDR3 is CTSSQRRDGYGYTF. The CDR3 bases are TGCACCAGCAGCCAACGCAGGGATGGTTATGGCTACACCTTC.

This clone was seen a few times. The rearrangement uses TRBV12-3 or TRBV12-4 and TRBJ2-7; TRBD2 might be the D (6 bases). This CDR3 contains 13 residues. With 3 bases removed from V and 6 bases from J, the gap between germline ends came to 12 bases. CDR3 nucleotide sequence: TGTGCCAGCAGTTTCTCGGCGGGGTCCGAGCAGTACTTC. Translated: CASSFSAGSEQYF.

The chain recombines TRBV28 with TRBJ1-5; 10 bases are shared with TRBD1. The germline V gene encodes CDR1 MDHEN and CDR2 SYDVKM. The CDR3 runs 14 residues. The V gene end was trimmed by 6 bases and the J gene end by 6 bases; junction bases not matched to a gene: 5. The CDR3 DNA is TGTGCCAGCAGGCCGACAGGGGGCACTCAGCCCCAGCATTTT. It specifies CASRPTGGTQPQHF.

The chain has TRBV24-1 and TRBJ2-1; no firm D call. The CDR3 spans 12 residues. Between the trimmed V and J ends, which lost 10 bases and 5 bases, there was a span of 11 bases. Germline lookup yields CDR1 KGHDR and CDR2 SFDVKD. The CDR3 protein is CATRRGDNEQFF. CDR3 DNA sequence: TGTGCCACTAGACGTGGAGACAATGAGCAGTTCTTC.

This clone appeared once. The CDR3: CASSVAGQSGNTIYF. DNA for the CDR3: TGTGCCAGCAGCGTAGCTGGGCAGTCTGGAAACACCATATATTTT. The chain has TRBV9 and TRBJ1-3; D uncertain. With 0 bases removed from V and 1 base from J, the gap between germline ends came to 8 bases. The CDR3 contains 15 residues. Germline lookup yields CDR1 SGDLS and CDR2 YYNGEE.